This passage covers 14 T cell receptor beta chains from one sample sequenced in a study of T cells in Graves' hyperthyroidism and ophthalmopathy. TCR beta CDR3 regions were amplified from RNA transcripts. During a first-round RT-PCR of the TCR CDR3, the HTBI primer set was used. TCRdb used MiXCR to reprocess the multiplex PCR reads, holding one entry per CDR3 protein. The sample lists about 380,000 distinct CDR3 sequences; approximately 13% were seen once. Input material: blood. The receptors derive from a man aged 25 to 40 with Graves' hyperthyroidism that later progressed to Graves' ophthalmopathy.

A word on this clonotype: Possible read error: a much larger clone is one base away. V is TRBV18 and J is TRBJ1-1; no firm D call. The CDR3 is 15 amino acids. Germline lookup yields CDR1 KGHSH and CDR2 LQKENI. The CDR3 nucleotides are TGTGCCAGCTCACCACTTCAGTACAGCAACACTGAAACTTTCTTT. Amino acid sequence: CASSPLQYSNTETFF.

The chain links TRBV7-9 to TRBJ1-6, with a tentative D call TRBD1 (6 bases). The CDR3 is 16 amino acids. Germline CDR1 SEHNR, CDR2 FQNEAQ (reference sequence). V dropped 5 bases and J dropped 6 bases, with 17 bases sitting between them. The CDR3 DNA follows: TGTGCCAGCAGCCCAACCGGGGGCCAGCTTAATTCACCCCTCCACTTT. This gives the protein CASSPTGGQLNSPLHF.

This clonotype came up many times. The chain joins TRBV6-1 to TRBJ2-6; 7 bases match TRBD1. The CDR3 length is 15 residues. The germline gives CDR1 MNHNS, CDR2 SASEGT. The junction had 4 bases not matched to a gene; V was cut back by 6 bases and J by 2 bases. CDR3 region: CASSIQGTGANVLTF. Here the CDR3 DNA reads TGTGCCAGCAGCATACAGGGGACTGGGGCCAACGTCCTGACTTTC.

This clonotype was seen more than once but under ten times. Likely a read error: the CDR3 ends without its conserved phenylalanine or tryptophan. The rearrangement links TRBV28 to TRBJ1-1, with unresolved D. CDR1 and CDR2 (germline): MDHEN, SYDVKM. The CDR3 loop spans 15 amino acids. The ends were cut back, 5 bases at V and 4 bases at J, with 17 bases in the middle. Written as DNA, the CDR3 is TGTGCCAGCAGTCTCCCGGACGCGACGGTCACTGAAGCTTTCCTT. This translates into CASSLPDATVTEAFL.

This clonotype was counted a few times. The rearrangement joins TRBV4-1 to TRBJ2-3; TRBD2 aligns across 12 bases. Per the germline V gene, CDR1 is MGHRA and CDR2 is YSYEKL. J was trimmed by 4 bases and V by 0 bases; bases with no gene match: 5. The CDR3 is 17 amino acids. CDR3 DNA: TGCGCCAGCAGCCAAGAACTAGCGGGGGGATTGGCAGATACGCAGTATTTT. Protein sequence: CASSQELAGGLADTQYF.

This clonotype has a count of ten or more. J is TRBJ2-5 and V is TRBV20-1; possible D gene TRBD2, 5 bases. V lost 3 bases and J 5 bases, leaving 13 bases between the germline ends. Germline V gene data show CDR1 as DFQATT and CDR2 as SNEGSKA (reference sequence). The CDR3 consists of 13 residues. The DNA for the CDR3 is TGCAGTGCTAGGTACGGACTGGAGGAGACCCAGTACTTC. It specifies CSARYGLEETQYF.

The chain carries TRBV7-9 and TRBJ2-3, with 10 bases identical to TRBD1. CDR3 length: 16 amino acids. CDR1 and CDR2 from the germline V gene are SEHNR and FQNEAQ (reference sequence). Trimming at V came to 5 bases and at J to 3 bases, leaving 8 bases not matched to a gene. In DNA form, the CDR3 reads TGTGCCAGCAGCCCCTTCGACAGGGGGCATACAGATACGCAGTATTTT. The encoded protein is CASSPFDRGHTDTQYF. Variable domain in full (rest from reference TRBV7-9 and TRBJ2-3): DTGVSQNPRHKITKRGQNVTFRCDPISEHNRLYWYRQTLGQGPEFLTYFQNEAQLEKSRLLSDRFSAERPKGSFSTLEIQRTEQGDSAMYLCASSPFDRGHTDTQYFGPGTRLTVL.

With regard to this clonotype: A much larger clone lies one base from this, so it may be a read error. The genes are TRBV6-5 and TRBJ2-7; a weak D match, TRBD1 (6 bases). V lost 6 bases and J 3 bases, leaving 12 bases between the germline ends. Germline V gives CDR1 MNHEY, CDR2 SVGAGI. The CDR3 covers 13 residues. The CDR3 protein is CASRTGLYYEQYF. DNA for the CDR3: TGTGCCAGCAGAACAGGGCTCTACTACGAGCAGTACTTC.

Many counts were recorded for this clonotype. The V and J genes are TRBV2 and TRBJ2-7; D may match TRBD1 or TRBD2 (6 bases each). From germline, CDR1 is SNHLY and CDR2 FYNNEI. The CDR3 loop spans 15 amino acids. Trimming pared 6 bases from V and 3 bases from J, leaving 18 bases between. In DNA form, the CDR3 reads TGTGCCAGCAGAAGGGAGTTAGGGGGGAGCTACGAGCAGTACTTC. It is translated as CASRRELGGSYEQYF.

This clonotype was detected only a few times. A read error may account for a junction end that differs from germline. V and J are TRBV5-1 and TRBJ1-5; D perhaps matches TRBD1 (5 bases). This CDR3 has 17 residues. The V gene's germline CDR1 is SGHRS and CDR2 YFSETQ. CDR3 sequence reads: CTSSSMVGVYSNQPQHF. CDR3 sequence (DNA): TGCACCAGCAGCTCAATGGTAGGGGTGTATAGCAATCAGCCCCAGCATTTT.

This clonotype has a count of ten or more. This sequence joins TRBV12-3 or TRBV12-4 and TRBJ2-7; 9 bases are shared with TRBD1. This CDR3 is built from 14 residues. V lost 4 bases, J lost 5 bases, and 6 bases stayed unmatched. CDR3 in DNA: TGTGCCAGCAGTTACCGGGACAGGGTAAACGAGCAGTACTTC. Residues: CASSYRDRVNEQYF.

This clonotype was observed many times. The CDR3: CASRAASHHFYEQYF. The CDR3 DNA is TGTGCCAGCAGAGCGGCGTCCCACCATTTCTACGAGCAGTACTTC. The V gene is TRBV6-1, the J gene TRBJ2-7; the D gene is possibly TRBD2 (5 bases). The CDR3 extends over 15 amino acids. V lost 6 bases, J lost 3 bases, and 18 bases lay in between. From germline, CDR1 is MNHNS and CDR2 SASEGT.

The chain employs TRBV5-4 and TRBJ1-1; 7 bases align to TRBD1. The V segment lost 5 bases and the J segment 3 bases; nucleotides outside the gene matches: 10. Looked up from germline, CDR1 is SGHNT and CDR2 is YYREEE (reference sequence). The CDR3 covers 15 residues. The CDR3 DNA is TGTGCCAGCAGAAAATACAGGGGTCAATACACTGAAGCTTTCTTT. Translation: CASRKYRGQYTEAFF.

This clonotype has more than one count but fewer than ten. The V gene is TRBV24-1, the J gene TRBJ2-5; TRBD1 is a possible D gene (5 bases). Trimming pared 3 bases from V and 1 base from J, leaving 14 bases between. This CDR3 contains 16 residues. The germline gives CDR1 KGHDR, CDR2 SFDVKD. This chain's CDR3 is CATSDPSQEGQETQYF. The CDR3 DNA reads TGTGCCACCAGTGATCCCTCACAGGAAGGCCAAGAGACCCAGTACTTC.